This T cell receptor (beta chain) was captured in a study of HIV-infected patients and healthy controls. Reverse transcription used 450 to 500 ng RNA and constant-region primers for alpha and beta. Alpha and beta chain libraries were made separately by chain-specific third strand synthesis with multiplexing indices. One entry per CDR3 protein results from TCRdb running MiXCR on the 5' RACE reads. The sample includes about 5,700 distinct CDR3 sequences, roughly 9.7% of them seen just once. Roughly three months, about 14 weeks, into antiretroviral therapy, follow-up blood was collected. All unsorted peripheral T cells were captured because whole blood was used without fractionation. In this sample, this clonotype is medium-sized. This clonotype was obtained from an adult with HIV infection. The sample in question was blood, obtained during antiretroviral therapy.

The CDR3 region has the DNA TGTGCCATTTCGGACAGATTTAGCAATCAGCCCCAGCATTTT. Residues: CAISDRFSNQPQHF. The chain links TRBV2 to TRBJ1-5, with D perhaps TRBD1 (6 bases). Per germline, CDR1 SNHLY and CDR2 FYNNEI. V was clipped by 10 bases and J by 0 bases, with 13 bases between them. This CDR3 is built from 14 residues.